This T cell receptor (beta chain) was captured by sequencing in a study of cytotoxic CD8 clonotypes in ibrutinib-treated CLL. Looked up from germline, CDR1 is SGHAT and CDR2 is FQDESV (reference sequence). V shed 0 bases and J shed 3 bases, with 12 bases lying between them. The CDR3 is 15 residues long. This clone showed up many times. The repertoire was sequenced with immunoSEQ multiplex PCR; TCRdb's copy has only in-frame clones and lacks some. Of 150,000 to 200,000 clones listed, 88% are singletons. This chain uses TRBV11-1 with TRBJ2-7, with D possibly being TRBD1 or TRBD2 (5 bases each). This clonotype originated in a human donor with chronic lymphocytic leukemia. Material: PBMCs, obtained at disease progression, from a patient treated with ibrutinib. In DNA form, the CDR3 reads TGTGCCAGCAGCTTAGCCCCGGGACCGATCTACGAGCAGTACTTC. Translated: CASSLAPGPIYEQYF.